This note documents a single TCR beta chain sequence. Its antigen remains unidentified. The PCR contained 60 Vbeta and 13 Jbeta primers. Sequencing used immunoSEQ multiplex PCR; TCRdb keeps in-frame clones, though not all of them. The sample shows roughly 110,000 clones, approximately 80% of them seen only once. These data belong to a study of cytomegalovirus exposure and HLA in healthy donors. Study-level points and caveats: Some V segments, including TRBV6-2 and TRBV6-3, were excluded as indistinguishable. Evidence from a later analysis indicated that most CMV-associated TCR beta chains looked HLA-restricted. About 87% or about 30% of the time was how often most TCR beta V segments were productive, according to an earlier analysis.

Trimming left V 6 bases short and J 0 bases short, with 12 bases between. Germline V gene lookup returns CDR1 MNHNY and CDR2 SVGAGI (reference sequence). The CDR3 is made up of 15 amino acids. The clonotype originates from a man aged 50 to 59 in good health and CMV-seronegative. The rearrangement joins TRBV6-6 to TRBJ1-5; possible D gene TRBD1, 5 bases. The specimen sequenced was PBMCs. The CDR3 loop reads CASSPRDSSNQPQHF. CDR3 nucleotides: TGTGCCAGCAGCCCCAGGGATTCTAGCAATCAGCCCCAGCATTTT.